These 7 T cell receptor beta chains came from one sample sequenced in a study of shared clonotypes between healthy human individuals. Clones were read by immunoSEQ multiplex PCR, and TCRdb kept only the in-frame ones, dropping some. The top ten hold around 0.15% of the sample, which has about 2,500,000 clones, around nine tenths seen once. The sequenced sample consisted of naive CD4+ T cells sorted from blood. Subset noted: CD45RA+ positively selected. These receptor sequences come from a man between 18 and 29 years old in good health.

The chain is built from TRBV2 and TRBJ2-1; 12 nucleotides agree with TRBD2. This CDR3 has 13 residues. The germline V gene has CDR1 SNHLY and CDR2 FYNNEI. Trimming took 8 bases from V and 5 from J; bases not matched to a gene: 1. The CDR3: CASRTSGDNEQFF. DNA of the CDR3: TGTGCCAGCCGGACTAGCGGGGACAATGAGCAGTTCTTC.

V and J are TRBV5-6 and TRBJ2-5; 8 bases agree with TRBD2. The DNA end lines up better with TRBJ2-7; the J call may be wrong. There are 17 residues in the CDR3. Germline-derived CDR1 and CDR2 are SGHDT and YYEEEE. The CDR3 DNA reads TGTGCCAGCAGCTCCAAGTTAGCGGGAAAGAGCTCCTACGAGCAGTACTTC. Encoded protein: CASSSKLAGKSSYEQYF.

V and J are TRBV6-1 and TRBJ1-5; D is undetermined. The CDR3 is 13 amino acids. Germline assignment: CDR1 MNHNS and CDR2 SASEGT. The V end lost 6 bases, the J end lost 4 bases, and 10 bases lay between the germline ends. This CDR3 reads CASRDGWNQPQHF. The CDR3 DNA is TGTGCCAGCAGGGACGGTTGGAATCAGCCCCAGCATTTT.

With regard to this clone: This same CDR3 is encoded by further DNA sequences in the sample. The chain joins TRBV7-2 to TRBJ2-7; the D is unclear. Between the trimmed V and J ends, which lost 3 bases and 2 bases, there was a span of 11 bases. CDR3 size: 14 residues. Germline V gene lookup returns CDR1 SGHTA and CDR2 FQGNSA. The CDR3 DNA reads TGTGCCAGCAGCTTCCGCGCAGTACCCTACGAGCAGTACTTC. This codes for CASSFRAVPYEQYF.

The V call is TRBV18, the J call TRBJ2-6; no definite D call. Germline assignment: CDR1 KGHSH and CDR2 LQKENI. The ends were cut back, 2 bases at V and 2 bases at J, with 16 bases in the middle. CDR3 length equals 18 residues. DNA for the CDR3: TGTGCCAGCTCACCAAGATCTAACCTTGAAGCTGGGGCCAACGTCCTGACTTTC. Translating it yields CASSPRSNLEAGANVLTF.

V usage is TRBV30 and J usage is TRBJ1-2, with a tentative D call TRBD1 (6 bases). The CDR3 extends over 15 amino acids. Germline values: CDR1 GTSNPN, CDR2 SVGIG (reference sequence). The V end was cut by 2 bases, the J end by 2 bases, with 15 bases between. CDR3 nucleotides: TGTGCCTGGAGTACCATCGGGACACCCAACTATGGCTACACCTTC. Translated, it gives CAWSTIGTPNYGYTF.

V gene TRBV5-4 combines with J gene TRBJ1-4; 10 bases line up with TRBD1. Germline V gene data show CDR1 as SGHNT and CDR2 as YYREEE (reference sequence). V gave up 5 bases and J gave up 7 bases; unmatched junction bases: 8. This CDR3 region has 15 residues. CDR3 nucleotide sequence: TGTGCCAGCAGTAGGACAGGGGGAGAGGCTGAAAAACTGTTTTTT. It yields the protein CASSRTGGEAEKLFF. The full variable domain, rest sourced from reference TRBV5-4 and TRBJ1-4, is ETGVTQSPTHLIKTRGQQVTLRCSSQSGHNTVSWYQQALGQGPQFIFQYYREEENGRGNFPPRFSGLQFPNYSSELNVNALELDDSALYLCASSRTGGEAEKLFFGSGTQLSVL.